One and the same sample provided the 31 T cell receptor beta chains below, sequenced in a study of blood T cells in healthy people across ages. It was with a sample-barcoded 5' primer and a J-beta primer mix that a second PCR of roughly 7 to 12 cycles was run. TCRdb itself ran the 5' RACE reads through MiXCR, one entry per CDR3 protein. The sample lists roughly 1.5 million distinct CDR3 sequences; roughly 43% were seen once. The sequenced sample consisted of blood. These TCRs come from a woman aged 18-29 years in good health.

This clonotype was observed a few times. The J gene is TRBJ1-5, the V gene TRBV12-3 or TRBV12-4; D unresolved. V gave up 1 base and J gave up 7 bases, with 8 bases separating them. This CDR3 is 13 amino acids long. This chain's CDR3 is CASSLGNGQPQHF. The DNA of the CDR3 is TGTGCCAGCAGTTTAGGAAATGGACAGCCCCAGCATTTT.

The rearrangement joins TRBV20-1 to TRBJ2-1; 9 bases fit TRBD2. The CDR3 has 15 amino acids. Germline-derived CDR1 and CDR2 are DFQATT and SNEGSKA (reference sequence). The junction had 7 bases not matched to a gene; V was cut back by 0 bases and J by 7 bases. The CDR3, as DNA: TGCAGTGCTAGAGATCGTCTAGCGGGGACTAATGAGCAGTTCTTC. Its translation is CSARDRLAGTNEQFF.

Points on this clonotype: The junction and the germline gene differ at one end; a read error may be behind it. The V and J genes are TRBV6-1 and TRBJ1-5; TRBD1 matches 9 bases. The CDR3 sequence is 18 residues long. CDR1 MNHNS and CDR2 SASEGT come from the germline V gene. The CDR3 nucleotides are TGTGCCCGCAGTGCTACCGTGGGACAGGGAAAAGGCAATCAGCCCCAGCATTTT. As protein: CARSATVGQGKGNQPQHF.

The chain links TRBV28 to TRBJ1-2; 11 bases map to TRBD1. V lost 6 bases, J lost 3 bases, and 3 bases stayed unmatched. CDR1 and CDR2 from the germline V gene are MDHEN and SYDVKM. This CDR3 comprises 14 residues. In DNA form, the CDR3 reads TGTGCCAGCAGCGGGACAGGGGGTTACTATGGCTACACCTTC. As protein: CASSGTGGYYGYTF.

The V call is TRBV29-1, the J call TRBJ2-4; D might be TRBD1 or TRBD2, each matching 6 bases. V shed 4 bases and J shed 3 bases, with 13 bases lying between them. This CDR3 region has 14 residues. Germline lookup yields CDR1 SQVTM and CDR2 ANQGSEA. The CDR3 is CSVVPGAVKNIQYF. The CDR3 DNA reads TGCAGCGTTGTACCGGGGGCTGTCAAAAACATTCAGTACTTC.

The chain employs TRBV9 and TRBJ2-1; the match to TRBD2 covers 7 bases. The ends lost 3 bases at V and 5 bases at J; junction bases unmatched: 2. This CDR3 spans 13 amino acids. The germline V gene has CDR1 SGDLS and CDR2 YYNGEE. Here the CDR3 reads CASSGGLHNEQFF. CDR3 in DNA: TGTGCCAGCAGCGGGGGACTACACAATGAGCAGTTCTTC.

The chain has TRBV6-6 and TRBJ2-7; 8 nucleotides line up with TRBD1. This CDR3 is built from 14 residues. Germline-derived CDR1 and CDR2 are MNHNY and SVGAGI (reference sequence). V shed 4 bases and J 2 bases; nucleotides not matched to a gene: 4. CDR3: CASSSPDRAYEQYF. The DNA for the CDR3 is TGTGCCAGCAGTTCCCCGGACAGGGCCTACGAGCAGTACTTC.

Comment on this clonotype: Mismatch with germline at one junction end may stem from a read error. The chain has TRBV7-9 and TRBJ2-5; D is uncertain. This CDR3 spans 11 amino acids. Per the germline V gene, CDR1 is SEHNR and CDR2 is FQNEAQ (reference sequence). CDR3 bases: TGTGCCAGCAGCTCGCAAGAGACCAAGTACTTC. Encoded protein: CASSSQETKYF. The complete variable domain, with remaining parts taken from reference TRBV7-9 and TRBJ2-5, reads DTGVSQNPRHKITKRGQNVTFRCDPISEHNRLYWYRQTLGQGPEFLTYFQNEAQLEKSRLLSDRFSAERPKGSFSTLEIQRTEQGDSAMYLCASSSQETKYFGPGTRLLVL.

This clonotype has ten or more counts. The chain joins TRBV29-1 to TRBJ2-1, with D possibly TRBD2 on 6 matching bases. There are 12 residues in the CDR3. The V end was cut by 5 bases, the J end by 9 bases, with 14 bases between. CDR1 and CDR2 from the germline V gene are SQVTM and ANQGSEA. The CDR3 loop is CSVNPTSPEQFF. The CDR3 DNA sequence: TGCAGCGTTAACCCGACTAGTCCTGAGCAGTTCTTC.

The rearrangement links TRBV7-2 to TRBJ2-7; D is perhaps TRBD1 (6 bases). Judging by the DNA end, TRBJ2-5 fits better; the J call may be wrong. The germline V gene encodes CDR1 SGHTA and CDR2 FQGNSA. This CDR3 has 15 residues. The chain's CDR3 is CASSFQTGLWGTQYF. In DNA form, the CDR3 reads TGTGCCAGCAGCTTCCAAACAGGGTTGTGGGGGACCCAGTACTTC.

This clonotype came up a few times. The chain has TRBV6-2 or TRBV6-3 and TRBJ2-1; TRBD2 agrees at 13 bases. CDR1 and CDR2 (germline): MNHEY, SVGEGT. J gave up 0 bases and V 6 bases, and 5 bases lay outside the gene matches. This CDR3 comprises 17 residues. CDR3 protein: CASRLTSGRVSYNEQFF. CDR3 DNA sequence: TGTGCCAGCAGACTCACTAGCGGGAGGGTCTCCTACAATGAGCAGTTCTTC.

For this clonotype: An end of the junction differs from the germline gene, which may be a read error. V is TRBV19 and J is TRBJ2-5, with TRBD1 matching over 9 bases. The J call may be incorrect, as the DNA end agrees better with TRBJ2-7. The CDR3 has 15 residues. The germline V gene encodes CDR1 LNHDA and CDR2 SQIVND (reference sequence). In nucleotides, the CDR3 is TGTGTCAGTAGTTCGGGGACAGGGCCCCCCTACGAGCAGTACTTC. Translation: CVSSSGTGPPYEQYF.

CDR3 sequence (DNA): TGCAGCGTTGAAGGAAGACTAGCGGGGGGGAATGAGCAGTTCTTC. Amino acid sequence: CSVEGRLAGGNEQFF. The chain employs TRBV29-1 and TRBJ2-1; 14 nucleotides line up with TRBD2. The junction had 3 bases not matched to a gene; V was cut back by 1 base and J by 7 bases. This CDR3 is 15 amino acids long. CDR1 is SQVTM, CDR2 ANQGSEA, per germline.

The V and J genes are TRBV19 and TRBJ2-1; D call uncertain. The CDR3 length is 14 residues. Germline CDR1 is LNHDA and CDR2 is SQIVND (reference sequence). V shed 3 bases and J shed 2 bases, with 8 bases lying between them. The CDR3 coding sequence is TGTGCCAGTAGTATGCTGGGGACCTACAATGAGCAGTTCTTC. Amino acids: CASSMLGTYNEQFF.

This sequence joins TRBV13 and TRBJ1-2; D is unresolved. Trimming removed 3 bases at V and 2 bases at J, with 7 bases between. CDR1 is PRHDT, CDR2 FYEKMQ, per germline (reference sequence). This CDR3 region has 13 residues. The CDR3 nucleotides are TGTGCCAGCAGCTTCGAGCACAACTATGGCTACACCTTC. This gives the protein CASSFEHNYGYTF.

The genes are TRBV20-1 and TRBJ2-5; TRBD2 matches at 11 bases. Germline V lookup: CDR1 DFQATT, CDR2 SNEGSKA (reference sequence). Trimming took 5 bases from V and 3 from J; bases not matched to a gene: 8. This CDR3 has 15 residues. CDR3 sequence (DNA): TGCAGTGCTTACCGTAGCGGGGGGGCCAAAGAGACCCAGTACTTC. It encodes CSAYRSGGAKETQYF.

V usage is TRBV5-1 and J usage is TRBJ2-1; unclear D gene. In germline, CDR1 is SGHRS, CDR2 YFSETQ. CDR3 size: 13 residues. Trimming pared 4 bases from V and 9 bases from J, leaving 14 bases between. In nucleotides, the CDR3 is TGCGCCAGCAGCCCAGAACGAGGAATTGAGCAGTTCTTC. Translating gives CASSPERGIEQFF.

This clonotype has a handful of counts. The V gene is TRBV6-1, the J gene TRBJ1-1; tentative D call: TRBD1 (6 bases). The germline V gene has CDR1 MNHNS and CDR2 SASEGT. Between the trimmed V and J ends, which lost 5 bases and 3 bases, there was a span of 10 bases. The CDR3 has 13 residues. CDR3 protein: CASSMRQDTEAFF. The CDR3 DNA reads as TGTGCCAGCAGTATGCGACAGGACACTGAAGCTTTCTTT.

This clonotype was seen a few times. A junction end diverges from the germline sequence, so it may reflect a read error. The CDR3 reads CASSIAASGSNEQFF. The CDR3 DNA follows: TGTGCCAGCAGCATAGCGGCTAGCGGGAGTAATGAGCAGTTCTTC. This chain connects TRBV7-9 to TRBJ2-1; 10 positions agree with TRBD2. CDR3 length equals 15 residues. CDR1 is SEHNR and CDR2 is FQNEAQ in the germline V gene (reference sequence).

The table lists this clonotype with a few counts. V is TRBV12-3 or TRBV12-4 and J is TRBJ1-5; a weak D match, TRBD1 (5 bases). CDR3 length: 16 amino acids. The ends were cut back, 3 bases at V and 0 bases at J, with 12 bases in the middle. The CDR3: CASSFVRDGSNQPQHF. For the CDR3, the DNA is TGTGCCAGCAGTTTTGTACGGGACGGTAGCAATCAGCCCCAGCATTTT.

The V call is TRBV6-6, the J call TRBJ2-5, with D perhaps matching TRBD2 (6 bases). With 5 bases removed from V and 11 bases from J, the gap between germline ends came to 12 bases. Germline lookup yields CDR1 MNHNY and CDR2 SVGAGI (reference sequence). CDR3 length: 11 residues. CDR3 DNA sequence: TGTGCCAGCAGTACTGGGACTCTGCAGTACTTC. It specifies CASSTGTLQYF.

This clonotype was picked up a small number of times. The V and J genes are TRBV29-1 and TRBJ2-5; TRBD2 agrees at 11 bases. V was clipped by 5 bases and J by 2 bases; unmatched bases: 7. Germline CDR1 and CDR2: SQVTM and ANQGSEA. The CDR3 sequence is 15 residues long. The CDR3 DNA reads TGCAGCGTTTGGCCTAGCGGGGGGCTTCAAGAGACCCAGTACTTC. It translates to CSVWPSGGLQETQYF.

As concerns this clonotype: This could be a read error, since a much larger clone is one nucleotide away. V usage is TRBV20-1 and J usage is TRBJ2-5; perhaps TRBD2 as D (5 bases). Germline V gene sequence: CDR1 DFQATT, CDR2 SNEGSKA (reference sequence). This CDR3 has 13 amino acids. Trimming took 3 bases from V and 7 from J, leaving 15 bases between them. The CDR3 nucleotides read TGCAGTGCTAGCCCGGGTCGGGCGGGGACCCAGTACTTC. Protein sequence: CSASPGRAGTQYF.

This clonotype was found a few times. The chain joins TRBV12-5 to TRBJ2-4; D possibly matches TRBD1 or TRBD2 (5 bases each). TRBJ2-5 matches the DNA end more closely, so the J call is doubtful. The CDR3 length is 13 residues. From germline, CDR1 is LGHNT and CDR2 FRNRAP. DNA for the CDR3: TGTGCTAGTGCCTTGGGGGAGAGGAAGACCCAGTACTTC. Amino acids: CASALGERKTQYF.

The chain is built from TRBV4-3 and TRBJ1-2; D may be TRBD1 (5 bases). V was shortened by 1 base and J by 2 bases, with 8 bases between the two germline ends. The CDR3 length is 14 residues. Looked up from germline, CDR1 is LGHNA and CDR2 is YSLEER. CDR3 in amino acids: CASSQGTQNYGYTF. CDR3 in DNA: TGCGCCAGCAGCCAAGGGACACAGAACTATGGCTACACCTTC.

The chain carries TRBV21-1 and TRBJ1-4; the table assigns TRBD1, which was not confirmed against the DNA. TRBV21-1 is tagged as a pseudogene. The CDR3 contains 17 residues. CDR3 loop: CASRNPTDRDNNEKLFF. For the CDR3, the DNA is TGTGCCAGCAGAAACCCCACGGACAGGGATAATAATGAAAAACTGTTTTTT.

This clonotype has only a few counts. V usage is TRBV20-1 and J usage is TRBJ2-4; D not certain. V was cut by 0 bases and J by 3 bases, with 15 bases left in between. Germline assignment: CDR1 DFQATT and CDR2 SNEGSKA (reference sequence). The CDR3 totals 16 residues. CDR3: CSARERGSLGKNIQYF. Written as DNA, the CDR3 is TGCAGTGCTAGAGAACGCGGTAGTTTGGGCAAAAACATTCAGTACTTC.

This clonotype was seen only a few times. The V gene is TRBV2, the J gene TRBJ1-4, with D maybe TRBD1 (5 bases). The length of the CDR3 is 16 residues. The V end was cut by 6 bases, the J end by 1 base, with 15 bases between. CDR1 and CDR2 (germline): SNHLY, FYNNEI. CDR3 DNA sequence: TGTGCCAGCAGGAACAGGCTTGGGTTAACTAATGAAAAACTGTTTTTT. As protein: CASRNRLGLTNEKLFF.

The chain couples TRBV29-1 to TRBJ2-7; a possible D gene is TRBD2 (6 bases). V gave up 4 bases and J gave up 4 bases, with 23 bases separating them. The CDR3 runs 16 residues. The germline CDR1 and CDR2 sequences are SQVTM and ANQGSEA. CDR3 sequence (DNA): TGCAGCGTTGTCGGCTCTTTCTGGCGGGATAGTTACGAGCAGTACTTC. Protein sequence: CSVVGSFWRDSYEQYF.

The chain is built from TRBV20-1 and TRBJ2-1, with D hard to call. Trimming removed 5 bases at V and 9 bases at J, with 14 bases between. There are 12 residues in the CDR3. CDR1 is DFQATT and CDR2 is SNEGSKA in the germline V gene (reference sequence). CDR3 DNA sequence: TGCAGTGCTCATAGCCCTCCAAGTGAGCAGTTCTTC. Translation: CSAHSPPSEQFF.

The chain links TRBV27 to TRBJ1-1; D may be TRBD1 (5 bases). Germline loops: CDR1 MNHEY, CDR2 SMNVEV (reference sequence). CDR3 length equals 13 residues. V lost 2 bases, J lost 6 bases, and 10 bases lay in between. CDR3 coding DNA: TGTGCCAGCAGTTTACGGGGAGGGGCTGAAGCTTTCTTT. It is translated as CASSLRGGAEAFF.